These T cell receptor beta chains were read from a single sample in a study of response to subunit inactivated influenza vaccine. TCRdb re-analysed the RT-PCR reads in MiXCR, keeping a single row per CDR3 protein. This table has 700,000 to 800,000 distinct CDR3 sequences, about a fifth appearing once. The sequencing here drew on PBMCs from blood, taken 5 days after vaccination. The receptor set was obtained from a man aged 50 or older who received an inactivated influenza vaccine. The CDR3 runs from the conserved cysteine through the conserved F or W. D genes are given only for firm matches. Rows may omit the clone size; those that give it use once, few, many or a size class.

TRBV20-1	TRBJ2-1	many	TRBD1	CSAHPGQGYNEQFF	TGCAGTGCGCATCCGGGACAGGGCTACAATGAGCAGTTCTTC
TRBV10-3	TRBJ2-7	NA	NA	CAISVRQTGEQYF	TGTGCCATCAGTGTACGGCAGACCGGCGAGCAGTACTTC
TRBV7-2	TRBJ2-3	NA	NA	CASSSAGYWNTDTQYF	TGTGCCAGCAGCTCCGCAGGGTATTGGAACACAGATACGCAGTATTTT
TRBV24-1	TRBJ2-5	NA	TRBD1	CATSDSGTGDQETQYF	TGTGCCACCAGTGATTCCGGGACAGGAGACCAAGAGACCCAGTACTTC
TRBV5-1	TRBJ2-2	NA	NA	CASSLGSDNTGELFF	TGCGCCAGCAGCTTGGGTTCAGACAACACCGGGGAGCTGTTTTTT
TRBV6-2/TRBV6-3	TRBJ2-7	few	TRBD1	CASSRPGQGPYEQYF	TGTGCCAGCAGCCGACCGGGACAGGGGCCGTACGAGCAGTACTTC
TRBV13	TRBJ2-7	few	NA	CASSLETRGAYEQYF	TGTGCCAGCAGCTTAGAGACTAGAGGGGCATACGAGCAGTACTTC
TRBV5-5	TRBJ2-7	few	TRBD1	CASKTETGDSYEQYF	TGTGCCAGCAAAACCGAGACAGGGGACTCCTACGAGCAGTACTTC
TRBV6-5	TRBJ1-3	NA	NA	CASSYGQGSGNTIYF	TGTGCCAGCAGTTACGGCCAGGGGTCTGGAAACACCATATATTTT
TRBV7-8	TRBJ1-6	few	NA	CASSIKRGNSPLHF	TGTGCCAGCAGCATCAAGAGGGGCAATTCACCCCTCCACTTT
TRBV7-9	TRBJ2-3	NA	TRBD2	CASSLVQLASTDTQYF	TGTGCCAGCAGCTTAGTTCAACTAGCGAGCACAGATACGCAGTATTTT
TRBV5-1	TRBJ1-6	few	TRBD1	CASKSRTGTDNSPLHF	TGCGCCAGCAAATCTCGCACCGGGACAGATAATTCACCCCTCCACTTT
TRBV20-1	TRBJ2-5	NA	NA	CSAHWLGGTQYF	TGCAGTGCTCACTGGTTGGGCGGTACCCAGTACTTC
TRBV9	TRBJ2-2	NA	TRBD1	CASSAGQASTGELFF	TGTGCCAGCAGCGCCGGACAGGCCTCCACCGGGGAGCTGTTTTTT
TRBV28	TRBJ2-1	few	NA	CASSSRTTSRQTNEQFF	TGTGCCAGCAGTTCCAGAACCACTTCCCGGCAGACTAATGAGCAGTTCTTC
TRBV12-3/TRBV12-4	TRBJ1-6	few	NA	CASSLSGNSNSPLHF	TGTGCCAGCAGTTTATCAGGGAACTCTAATTCACCCCTCCACTTT
TRBV29-1	TRBJ2-5	NA	TRBD2	CSAEVAGGPGRETQYF	TGCAGCGCCGAAGTAGCGGGAGGGCCTGGTCGAGAGACCCAGTACTTC
TRBV12-3/TRBV12-4	TRBJ2-5	NA	TRBD2	CASSNLAGETQYF	TGTGCCAGCAGTAACCTAGCGGGAGAGACCCAGTACTTC
TRBV11-2	TRBJ2-5	NA	TRBD1	CASSEGAPQGATQYF	TGTGCCAGCAGCGAGGGGGCACCCCAGGGGGCGACCCAGTACTTC
TRBV6-1	TRBJ1-5	NA	TRBD1	CASSEVYGQANQPQHF	TGTGCCAGCAGTGAAGTCTATGGACAGGCCAATCAGCCCCAGCATTTT
TRBV14	TRBJ1-1	NA	NA	CASSQYFQGAEAFF	TGTGCCAGCAGCCAATACTTCCAGGGTGCTGAAGCTTTCTTT
TRBV9	TRBJ2-1	few	TRBD2	CASSARGASANLGNEQFF	TGTGCCAGCAGCGCGCGGGGGGCTAGCGCGAACCTGGGTAATGAGCAGTTCTTC
TRBV6-1	TRBJ2-4	NA	NA	CASADKYSRGKNIQYF	TGTGCCAGCGCGGACAAATATTCCAGGGGCAAAAACATTCAGTACTTC
TRBV11-2	TRBJ2-5	NA	NA	CASTPSLEKVKDQYF	TGTGCCAGCACACCCAGTCTCGAGAAAGTCAAGGACCAGTACTTC
TRBV10-3	TRBJ1-2	NA	TRBD1	CAISEGGQGSGGYTF	TGTGCCATCAGTGAGGGGGGACAGGGTTCGGGAGGCTACACCTTC
TRBV4-1	TRBJ1-1	NA	NA	CASSQLWVARDNTEAFF	TGCGCCAGCAGCCAATTGTGGGTGGCCAGGGATAACACTGAAGCTTTCTTT
TRBV29-1	TRBJ2-5	NA	TRBD1	CSVVTPGQEQETQYF	TGCAGCGTTGTAACGCCGGGACAGGAACAAGAGACCCAGTACTTC
TRBV7-2	TRBJ2-1	NA	NA	CASSPSLRYYEQFF	TGTGCCAGCAGCCCCTCTCTCAGGTACTATGAGCAGTTCTTC
TRBV20-1	TRBJ2-3	NA	NA	CSARGSTKDTQYF	TGCAGTGCTAGGGGTAGTACCAAAGATACGCAGTATTTT
TRBV12-3/TRBV12-4	TRBJ2-7	many	NA	CASSSWAGPSPYEQYF	TGTGCCAGCAGTTCGTGGGCAGGGCCGTCCCCTTACGAGCAGTACTTC
TRBV27	TRBJ2-1	NA	TRBD2	CASSFLAGGHNEQFF	TGTGCCAGCAGTTTTCTAGCGGGAGGGCACAATGAGCAGTTCTTC
TRBV20-1	TRBJ2-1	NA	TRBD2	CSARVSGRAFYNEQFF	TGCAGTGCTAGAGTTTCCGGGAGGGCCTTCTACAATGAGCAGTTCTTC
TRBV12-3/TRBV12-4	TRBJ2-1	NA	TRBD2	CASRPTTSHQFF	TGTGCCAGCAGACCTACGACTAGCCACCAGTTCTTC
TRBV5-6	TRBJ2-7	NA	NA	CASSFVTEAYEQYF	TGTGCCAGCAGCTTTGTTACAGAAGCCTACGAGCAGTACTTC
TRBV20-1	TRBJ1-5	NA	NA	CSASRGNSNQPQHF	TGCAGTGCTTCCAGGGGAAATAGCAATCAGCCCCAGCATTTT
TRBV10-3	TRBJ2-2	few	NA	CAISEGVAATGELFF	TGTGCCATCAGTGAGGGGGTCGCGGCCACCGGGGAGCTGTTTTTT
TRBV28	TRBJ2-4	NA	NA	CASSQQGSAAKNIQYF	TGTGCCAGCAGTCAGCAGGGGTCTGCGGCCAAAAACATTCAGTACTTC
TRBV10-3	TRBJ2-1	few	TRBD2	CAISGWTSGPPGDEQFF	TGTGCCATCAGTGGCTGGACTAGCGGGCCCCCAGGGGATGAGCAGTTCTTC
TRBV29-1	TRBJ2-1	NA	NA	CSVERPPENEQFF	TGCAGCGTTGAAAGGCCCCCGGAGAATGAGCAGTTCTTC
TRBV7-3	TRBJ1-5	NA	NA	CASSLWEGQPQHF	TGTGCCAGCAGCTTATGGGAGGGTCAGCCCCAGCATTTT
TRBV20-1	TRBJ2-3	few	NA	CSARNLDSTDTQYF	TGCAGTGCTAGAAACTTGGACAGCACAGATACGCAGTATTTT
TRBV30	TRBJ1-1	few	NA	CAWSRGLGLQNTEAFF	TGTGCCTGGAGCCGAGGGCTGGGGCTACAGAACACTGAAGCTTTCTTT
TRBV28	TRBJ2-5	NA	NA	CASSLAGIGGETQYF	TGTGCCAGCAGTTTAGCAGGGATAGGAGGGGAGACCCAGTACTTC
TRBV6-5	TRBJ2-1	NA	TRBD1	CASSYPRTTGVDEQFF	TGTGCCAGCAGTTACCCTCGAACAACAGGGGTGGATGAGCAGTTCTTC
TRBV28	TRBJ2-7	NA	NA	CASRESMNEQYF	TGTGCCAGCAGGGAATCCATGAACGAGCAGTACTTC
TRBV20-1	TRBJ2-3	few	NA	CSAIGLNTDTQYF	TGCAGTGCAATCGGACTAAACACAGATACGCAGTATTTT
TRBV6-5	TRBJ2-3	few	NA	CASSYGVTDTQYF	TGTGCCAGCAGTTACGGGGTCACAGATACGCAGTATTTT
TRBV9	TRBJ1-6	NA	TRBD1	CASSVGGQGGSPLHF	TGTGCCAGCAGCGTAGGTGGACAGGGGGGTTCACCCCTCCACTTT
TRBV9	TRBJ2-7	few	NA	CASSVFGQWSEQYF	TGTGCCAGCAGCGTATTCGGGCAATGGTCCGAGCAGTACTTC
TRBV24-1	TRBJ2-7	NA	NA	CATSEGYHEQYF	TGTGCCACCAGTGAAGGTTACCACGAGCAGTACTTC
TRBV7-6	TRBJ2-1	few	TRBD2	CASSLDRASGRGNEQFF	TGTGCCAGCAGCTTAGATCGGGCTAGCGGGAGAGGGAATGAGCAGTTCTTC
TRBV7-9	TRBJ2-1	few	NA	CASSLGVGLQNEQFF	TGTGCCAGCAGCTTAGGGGTAGGCCTCCAAAATGAGCAGTTCTTC
TRBV29-1	TRBJ2-3	few	TRBD2	CSASTSGGISTDTQYF	TGCAGCGCCTCGACTAGCGGGGGGATTAGCACAGATACGCAGTATTTT
TRBV7-9	TRBJ2-2	NA	NA	CASSLAAGTDTGELFF	TGTGCCAGCAGCTTAGCAGCGGGTACGGACACCGGGGAGCTGTTTTTT
TRBV10-2	TRBJ1-1	few	NA	CASGIGRSKRNTEAFF	TGCGCCAGCGGGATTGGAAGGTCCAAACGGAACACTGAAGCTTTCTTT